This T cell receptor (beta chain) stems from a study of PD-L1 blockade in urothelial cancer. Study in general: Patients had undergone 0 to 3 prior chemotherapy regimens.

This clone was seen only once. Profiled with immunoSEQ multiplex PCR; TCRdb holds only in-frame clones, not every one. The profile shows around 45,000 clones, around 88% of them singletons. Germline CDR1 reads WNHNN; CDR2 reads SYGVQD (reference sequence). The ends were cut back, 2 bases at V and 6 bases at J, with 16 bases in the middle. CDR3 length: 15 amino acids. This TCR came from a man older than 75 with urothelial cancer. V and J are TRBV10-1 and TRBJ2-5, with D possibly being TRBD1 (5 bases). Sequenced here: PBMCs, sampled around atezolizumab (anti-PD-L1) treatment. As DNA, the CDR3 is TGCGCCAGCAGTGAGGGGGCCTCGGGCGCCCAGACCCAGTACTTC. Translation: CASSEGASGAQTQYF.